Ten or more counts support the clone carrying this TCR beta chain. Germline CDR1 and CDR2: SGHRS and YFSETQ. CDR3 length equals 15 residues. V lost 0 bases, J lost 4 bases, and 4 bases stayed unmatched. This entry comes from a study of identical twins. Each CDR3 protein is one row after TCRdb ran MiXCR on the 5' RACE reads. The sample carries approximately 700,000 distinct CDR3 sequences, 5.5% to 7.5% recorded once. This rearrangement joins TRBV5-1 to TRBJ2-1, with 7 bases matching TRBD1. Sequenced input: naive T cells sorted from blood. This sequence originates from a man between 18 and 35 years old in good health. CDR3 residues: CASSLEGAYYNEQFF. CDR3 coding DNA: TGCGCCAGCAGCTTGGAGGGGGCCTATTACAATGAGCAGTTCTTC.